Listed here is a single TCR beta chain. This clone's antigen is unknown. No base qualities exist here, and no much larger clone lies one base off it. The sample originates from a study of OX40 agonist ivuxolimab in advanced cancers. For the wider study: Ivuxolimab was an agonistic, fully human IgG2 monoclonal antibody directed against OX40 (CD134), a costimulatory receptor. The dose-escalation cohort was around 83% male with a mean age of roughly 62 years, ranging from about 23 to 85. Peripheral TCRbeta sequencing was intended to test whether TCR sequence diversity was altered and clonal T-cell expansion was caused by ivuxolimab. The paper reports the monotherapy dose-escalation portion (N of about 47 patients) of the phase I ivuxolimab trial. Partial responses occurred in three dose-escalation patients: two with cutaneous melanoma and one with hepatocellular carcinoma. Prior anti-PD-1, anti-PD-L1 or anti-CTLA-4 therapy was permitted, and about two fifths of dose-escalation patients had received checkpoint inhibitors. Intravenous ivuxolimab was administered to patients every 2 weeks at six dose levels: 0.01, 0.1, 0.3, 1.5, 3 and 10 mg/kg. Of the 50 or so patients in dose escalation, about 20 had hepatocellular carcinoma, some 15 had melanoma, 9 had renal cell carcinoma and 9 had head and neck cancer. The paper as a whole reports these results and caveats: Partial responders in the 0.1-3.0 mg/kg groups had among the lowest normalized peripheral clonal expansion, especially among CD8+ T cells. Low levels of normalized T-cell clonal expansion were also seen in some patients who did not respond. After ivuxolimab, more expanded clones were found on average in CD8+ T cells than in CD4+ T cells. Antigen specificity was not determined for the clonally expanded peripheral T cells. At doses from 0.1 to 3.0 mg/kg, clonal expansion was seen in both CD4+ and CD8+ blood T cells between baseline and week 6.

The trial excluded patients who had a history of autoimmune disease or were on systemic immunosuppression. In every dose cohort, peripheral blood was drawn for TCR sequencing at baseline, cycle 4 day 1, and cycle 7 day 1. The samples were taken from a phase I, first-in-human, multicenter, open-label dose-escalation trial of ivuxolimab. Adults with locally advanced or metastatic melanoma, renal cell carcinoma, hepatocellular carcinoma or head and neck squamous cell carcinoma were enrolled in the trial. Before TCR sequencing, CD4+ T cells and CD8+ T cells from peripheral blood were sorted into separate populations. Genomic DNA was isolated from the sorted cells so that the TCRbeta CDR3 region could be sequenced. The immunoSEQ Assay was used to sequence the TCRbeta CDR3 regions. The clones in this table, taken by TCRdb from immuneACCESS, are in-frame only. Not every clone is retained; where verified, under half of the shortfall comes from an unresolved V gene, and the cause of the rest is unknown. The sample table holds about 100,000 clones, of which less than 95% were seen once. The ten top clones hold roughly 0.53% of the sample.

The junction shows trimming of 5 bases on V and 4 bases on J, plus 6 bases between the germline ends. The germline V gene sets CDR1 to MDHEN and CDR2 to SYDVKM. The CDR3 runs 12 residues from the cysteine to the phenylalanine. Kept here is only the CDR3 DNA, which spans 36 bases and is read in frame from base 1. Sequencing used CD4+ or CD8+ T cells sorted from blood, obtained in a trial of the OX40 agonist ivuxolimab. The chain is encoded by TRBV28 joined to TRBJ2-1, with no D gene named confidently. This sequence was found in an adult with an advanced solid tumor such as melanoma, head and neck, liver or kidney cancer. The sequence in DNA is TGTGCCAGCAGTCGGACGTACAATGAGCAGTTCTTC. This gives the protein CASSRTYNEQFF. This CDR3, with the reference TRBV28 and TRBJ2-1 proteins standing in past its ends, gives the full variable domain DVKVTQSSRYLVKRTGEKVFLECVQDMDHENMFWYRQDPGLGLRLIYFSYDVKMKEKGDIPEGYSVSREKKERFSLILESASTNQTSMYLCASSRTYNEQFFGPGTRLTVL.